This TCR beta chain was identified in a study of patients and donors after allogeneic stem cell transplantation. Germline V gene lookup returns CDR1 SGDLS and CDR2 YYNGEE. This CDR3 is 13 amino acids long. V lost 0 bases and J 8 bases, leaving 11 bases between the germline ends. One entry per CDR3 protein, called by TCRdb with MiXCR from the RT-PCR reads. In the table there are 200,000 to 250,000 distinct CDR3 sequences, around 41% of which are singletons. A single count supports this clonotype. The clonotype originates from a human donor who was either an allogeneic HSCT recipient or a stem cell or donor lymphocyte infusion donor (not recorded which). It is not recorded whose cells these are; they may come from a transplant donor. Specimen: blood, either unsorted or a sorted T cell fraction (not recorded which). The V and J genes are TRBV9 and TRBJ1-2; possibly TRBD1 for D (6 bases). The CDR3 sequence is CASSVGARGGYTF. The CDR3, as DNA: TGTGCCAGCAGCGTAGGTGCCAGGGGCGGCTACACCTTC.